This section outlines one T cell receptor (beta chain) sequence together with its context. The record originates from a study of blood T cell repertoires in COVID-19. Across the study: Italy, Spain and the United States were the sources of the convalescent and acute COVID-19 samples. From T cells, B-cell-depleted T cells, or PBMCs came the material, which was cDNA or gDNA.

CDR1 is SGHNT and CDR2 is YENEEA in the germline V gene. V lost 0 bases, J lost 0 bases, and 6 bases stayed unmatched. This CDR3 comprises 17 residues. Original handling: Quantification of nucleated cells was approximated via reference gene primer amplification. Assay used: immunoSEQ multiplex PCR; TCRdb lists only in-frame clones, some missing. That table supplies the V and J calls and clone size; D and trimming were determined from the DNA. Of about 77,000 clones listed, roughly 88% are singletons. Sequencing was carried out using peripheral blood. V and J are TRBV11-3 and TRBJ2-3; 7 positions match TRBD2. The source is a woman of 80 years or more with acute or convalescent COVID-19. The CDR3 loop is CASSLEASGGSTDTQYF. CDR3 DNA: TGTGCCAGCAGCTTAGAAGCTAGCGGAGGGAGCACAGATACGCAGTATTTT.